This TCR beta chain was observed in a study of T cells in Graves' hyperthyroidism and ophthalmopathy. Overall study context: Peripheral blood draws took place at initial diagnosis, ahead of any treatment.

TCR beta CDR3 sequences were amplified from RNA transcripts. An initial round of RT-PCR targeting the TCR CDR3 relied on the HTBI primer set. One entry per CDR3 protein results from TCRdb running MiXCR on the multiplex PCR reads. The sample includes roughly 630,000 distinct CDR3 sequences, about 15% of them seen just once. V was shortened by 5 bases and J by 4 bases, with 8 bases between the two germline ends. Germline-derived CDR1 and CDR2 are SGHDN and FVKESK. CDR3 length equals 13 residues. With respect to this clonotype: Its specificity is not known.

For Graves' hyperthyroidism to be stable, ophthalmopathy could not progress within 18 months. With a duration under 2 months, the hyperthyroidism was newly diagnosed in patients aged 18 to 65. General observations from the study: Ophthalmopathy was identified by the model a median around 6 months ahead of onset.

This receptor was obtained from a woman in her 30s with Graves' hyperthyroidism. The chain combines TRBV14 with TRBJ2-2, with a tentative D call TRBD2 (5 bases). The material sequenced was blood. In DNA form, the CDR3 reads TGTGCCAGCAGCGAGGGCTCCACCGGGGAGCTGTTTTTT. Encoded protein: CASSEGSTGELFF.